This T cell receptor beta chain stems from a study of beta chain features in type 1 diabetes. As every portion of the isolated RNA was reverse transcribed, the sequencing read expressed TCRB transcripts. TCRdb keeps only in-frame clones here, not all; method: immunoSEQ multiplex PCR. The sample consists of about 290,000 clones, under 8.5% of them appearing once. V was cut by 0 bases and J by 5 bases, with 14 bases left in between. The CDR3 extends over 16 amino acids. Germline assignment: CDR1 SGDLS and CDR2 YYNGEE. The J gene is TRBJ2-2, the V gene TRBV9; weak D call: TRBD2 (6 bases). Sequenced sample: central memory CD4+ T cells from blood. The receptor was isolated from a young woman in good health. DNA for the CDR3: TGTGCCAGCAGCGTAGATGGGGGAGGAGTTACCGGGGAGCTGTTTTTT. Translating gives CASSVDGGGVTGELFF.